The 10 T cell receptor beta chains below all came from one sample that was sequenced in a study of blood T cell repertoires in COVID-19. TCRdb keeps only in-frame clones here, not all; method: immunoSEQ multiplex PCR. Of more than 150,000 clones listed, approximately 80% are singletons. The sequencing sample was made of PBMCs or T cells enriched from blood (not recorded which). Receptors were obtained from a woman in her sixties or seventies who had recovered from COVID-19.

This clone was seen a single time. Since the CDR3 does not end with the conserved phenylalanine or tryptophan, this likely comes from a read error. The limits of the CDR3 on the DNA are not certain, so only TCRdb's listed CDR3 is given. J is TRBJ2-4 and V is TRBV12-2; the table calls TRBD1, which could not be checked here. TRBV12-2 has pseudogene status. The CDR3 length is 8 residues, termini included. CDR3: CASRPPAV.

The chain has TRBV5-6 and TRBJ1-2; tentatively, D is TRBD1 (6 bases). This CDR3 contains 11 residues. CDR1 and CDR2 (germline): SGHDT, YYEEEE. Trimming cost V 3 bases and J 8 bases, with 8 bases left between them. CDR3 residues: CASSSGVGYTF. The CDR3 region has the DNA TGTGCCAGCAGCTCAGGGGTCGGCTACACCTTC.

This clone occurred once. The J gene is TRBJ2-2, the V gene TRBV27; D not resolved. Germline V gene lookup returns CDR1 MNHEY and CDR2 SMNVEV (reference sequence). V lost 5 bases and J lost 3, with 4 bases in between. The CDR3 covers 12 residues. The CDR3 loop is CASSPYTGELFF. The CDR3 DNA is TGTGCCAGCAGTCCATACACCGGGGAGCTGTTTTTT.

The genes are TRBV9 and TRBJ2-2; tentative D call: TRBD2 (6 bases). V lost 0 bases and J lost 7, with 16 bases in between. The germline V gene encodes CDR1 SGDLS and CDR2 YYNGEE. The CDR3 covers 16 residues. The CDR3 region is CASSVAPGSGVGELFF. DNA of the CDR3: TGTGCCAGCAGCGTAGCTCCCGGGTCGGGAGTCGGGGAGCTGTTTTTT.

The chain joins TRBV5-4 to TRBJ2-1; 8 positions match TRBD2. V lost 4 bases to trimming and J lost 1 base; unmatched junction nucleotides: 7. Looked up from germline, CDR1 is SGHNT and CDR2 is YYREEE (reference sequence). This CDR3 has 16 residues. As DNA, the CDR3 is TGTGCCAGCAGCCCTGGGGCGGGGGGTTCCTACAATGAGCAGTTCTTC. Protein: CASSPGAGGSYNEQFF.

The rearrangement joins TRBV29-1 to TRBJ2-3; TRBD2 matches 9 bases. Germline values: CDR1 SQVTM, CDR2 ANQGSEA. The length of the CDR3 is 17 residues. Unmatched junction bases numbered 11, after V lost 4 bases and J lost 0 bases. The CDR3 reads CSVGWGLAGTSTDTQYF. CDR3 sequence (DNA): TGCAGCGTTGGTTGGGGGCTAGCGGGGACTAGCACAGATACGCAGTATTTT.

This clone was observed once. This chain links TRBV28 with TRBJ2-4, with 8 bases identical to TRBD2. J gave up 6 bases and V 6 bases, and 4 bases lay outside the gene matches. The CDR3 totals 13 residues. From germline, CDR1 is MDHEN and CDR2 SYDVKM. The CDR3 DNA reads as TGTGCCAGCAGGGGGACTAGTGCAAACATTCAGTACTTC. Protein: CASRGTSANIQYF.

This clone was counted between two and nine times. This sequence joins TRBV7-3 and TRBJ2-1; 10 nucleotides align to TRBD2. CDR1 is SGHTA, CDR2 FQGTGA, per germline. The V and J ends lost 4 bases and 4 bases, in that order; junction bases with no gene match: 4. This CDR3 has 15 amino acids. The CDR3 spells CASSSAGGPYNEQFF. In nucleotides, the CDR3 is TGTGCCAGCAGCTCAGCGGGAGGGCCTTACAATGAGCAGTTCTTC.

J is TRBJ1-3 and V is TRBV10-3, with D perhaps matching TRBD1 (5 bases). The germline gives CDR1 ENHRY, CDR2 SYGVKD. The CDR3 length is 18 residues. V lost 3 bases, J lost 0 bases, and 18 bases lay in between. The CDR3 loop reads CAISERDSRDNSGNTIYF. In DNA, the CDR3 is TGTGCCATCAGTGAAAGAGACAGCCGCGATAACTCTGGAAACACCATATATTTT.

The CDR3 sequence: CASSPRDSPSNSPLHF. The CDR3 region has the DNA TGTGCCAGCAGCCCGCGGGACAGTCCATCTAATTCACCCCTCCACTTT. The chain is built from TRBV3-1 (or the pseudogene TRBV3-2) and TRBJ1-6; TRBD1 aligns across 7 bases. V trimming: 4 bases; J trimming: 6 bases; junction bases outside the gene matches: 9. The germline CDR1 and CDR2 sequences are LGHDT and YNNKEL (reference sequence). The CDR3 covers 16 residues.